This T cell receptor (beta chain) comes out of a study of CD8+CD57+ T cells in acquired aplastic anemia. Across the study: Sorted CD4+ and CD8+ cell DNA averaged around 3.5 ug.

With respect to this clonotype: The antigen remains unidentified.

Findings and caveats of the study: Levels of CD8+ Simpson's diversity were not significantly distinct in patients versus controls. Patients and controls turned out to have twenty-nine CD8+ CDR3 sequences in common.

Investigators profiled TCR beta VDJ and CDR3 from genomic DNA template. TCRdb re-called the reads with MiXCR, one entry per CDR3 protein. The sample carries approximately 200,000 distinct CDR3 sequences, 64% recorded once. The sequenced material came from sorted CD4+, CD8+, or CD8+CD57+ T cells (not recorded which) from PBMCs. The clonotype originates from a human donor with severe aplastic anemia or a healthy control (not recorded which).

Here the CDR3 DNA reads TGTGCCAGCAGCTTATGGGACAGTGTAGCCAAAAACATTCAGTACTTC. The encoded protein is CASSLWDSVAKNIQYF. V and J are TRBV7-2 and TRBJ2-4; TRBD1 agrees at 7 bases. V shed 2 bases, J shed 0 bases, and the junction held 4 bases outside the gene matches. Germline CDR1 and CDR2: SGHTA and FQGNSA. The CDR3 has 16 amino acids.